This TCR beta chain was obtained from a study of T cell responses to AZD1222 COVID-19 vaccine. This clone has only one observation. Its antigen is not identified. Germline V gene lookup returns CDR1 LNHDA and CDR2 SQIVND (reference sequence). With 5 bases removed from V and 4 bases from J, the gap between germline ends came to 12 bases. This CDR3 contains 15 residues. General observations from the study: AZD1222 recipients seropositive at baseline numbered only 5 or 6. Reports say nearly half of spike-specific TCRs go after unmutated variant regions.

Libraries were prepared by immunoSEQ multiplex PCR; TCRdb keeps only in-frame clonotypes and omits some of them. The table has about 110,000 clones, around 83% seen once. The sequence was collected from an adult in good health. Sequenced here: peripheral blood, sampled on day 0 of AZD1222 vaccination. The chain uses TRBV19 and TRBJ1-6, with D perhaps TRBD1 (5 bases). The CDR3: CASSPPGRYNSPLHF. In DNA form, the CDR3 reads TGTGCCAGTAGTCCTCCGGGACGGTATAATTCACCCCTCCACTTT.